This T cell receptor (beta chain) derives from a study of shared clonotypes between healthy human individuals. Trimming removed 2 bases from V and 2 bases from J, with 17 bases in between. This CDR3 spans 17 amino acids. The germline gives CDR1 SGHRS, CDR2 YFSETQ. Produced via immunoSEQ multiplex PCR; TCRdb's table is partial and in-frame only. The sample gives about 1.5 million clones, 98% of which show up once; roughly 0.42% is in the top ten. Input material: naive CD4+ T cells sorted from blood. Subset given: CD45RA+ positively selected. The TCR sequence derives from a man aged 25-40 years in good health. This chain joins TRBV5-1 and TRBJ2-1; TRBD2 is a possible D gene (6 bases). The CDR3 region has the DNA TGCGCCAGCAGCTTTAATCTTGCGGGGCCCCCCTACAATGAGCAGTTCTTC. Protein sequence: CASSFNLAGPPYNEQFF.